This is a list of T cell receptor beta chains from one sample in a study of identical twins. TCRdb passed the 5' RACE reads through MiXCR, listing each CDR3 protein once. Of under 900,000 distinct CDR3 sequences in the sample, roughly 18% were seen once. A further study also used this sample, focusing on T cells expressing NK-cell markers.

The specimen was PBMCs. Receptor source: a woman between 18 and 29 years old in good health. Both conserved end residues are part of each CDR3. A D gene is named only where the DNA matches it firmly. Rows give clone size only sometimes, using once, few, many, or a class for an expanded clone.

clone size	D gene	V gene	J gene	CDR3 protein	CDR3 DNA
.	TRBD2	TRBV12-3/TRBV12-4	TRBJ2-3	CASTEGLAFFDTQYF	TGTGCCAGTACAGAGGGACTAGCTTTTTTCGATACGCAGTATTTT
many	.	TRBV12-3/TRBV12-4	TRBJ2-3	CASSGSTDTQYF	TGTGCCAGCAGCGGAAGCACAGATACGCAGTATTTT
many	.	TRBV24-1	TRBJ2-1	CATSDTTYNEQFF	TGTGCCACCAGTGATACCACGTACAATGAGCAGTTCTTC
.	TRBD1	TRBV28	TRBJ1-6	CALQGATYNSPLHF	TGTGCCTTACAGGGGGCCACCTATAATTCACCCCTCCACTTT
few	.	TRBV20-1	TRBJ2-1	CSAKAANEQFF	TGCAGTGCTAAGGCGGCCAATGAGCAGTTCTTC
few	.	TRBV12-3/TRBV12-4	TRBJ2-1	CASSFSRTPLQFF	TGTGCCAGCAGTTTTTCGCGGACTCCACTTCAGTTCTTC
.	.	TRBV20-1	TRBJ1-6	CSARDGEGYSPLHF	TGCAGTGCTAGAGATGGCGAGGGTTATTCACCCCTCCACTTT
few	TRBD2	TRBV10-1	TRBJ2-5	CASSESGLAGRETQYF	TGCGCCAGCAGTGAGTCTGGGCTAGCGGGAAGGGAGACCCAGTACTTC
.	TRBD2	TRBV5-4	TRBJ2-3	CASSLRTSGNGDTQYF	TGTGCCAGCAGCCTCCGGACTAGCGGGAATGGAGATACGCAGTATTTT
.	.	TRBV12-3/TRBV12-4	TRBJ1-1	CASSRKHTGRNTEAFF	TGTGCCAGCAGCCGTAAGCATACAGGGAGGAACACTGAAGCTTTCTTT
.	.	TRBV5-1	TRBJ2-5	CASSLYSGVGETQYF	TGCGCCAGCAGCTTGTATTCGGGGGTCGGAGAGACCCAGTACTTC
.	.	TRBV20-1	TRBJ1-4	CSGGMGNNEKLFF	TGCAGTGGGGGTATGGGGAACAATGAAAAACTGTTTTTT
once	.	TRBV9	TRBJ2-1	CASSPDLGNRDEQFF	TGTGCCAGCAGCCCTGACTTGGGGAATCGCGATGAGCAGTTCTTC
.	TRBD1	TRBV12-3/TRBV12-4	TRBJ2-2	CASRPRDSRNTGELFF	TGTGCCAGCCGCCCCCGGGACAGCCGAAACACCGGGGAGCTGTTTTTT
.	.	TRBV5-5	TRBJ2-3	CASSHGERTDTQYF	TGTGCCAGCAGCCACGGGGAGAGGACAGATACGCAGTATTTT
many	.	TRBV12-3/TRBV12-4	TRBJ1-1	CASCEAGKKGAFF	TGTGCCAGCTGCGAGGCGGGGAAGAAAGGGGCTTTCTTT
few	.	TRBV29-1	TRBJ1-1	CSVGGPPNTEAFF	TGCAGCGTTGGTGGGCCCCCGAACACTGAAGCTTTCTTT
few	TRBD2	TRBV7-9	TRBJ2-5	CASSLGPGLAQETQYF	TGTGCCAGCAGCTTAGGCCCGGGACTAGCCCAAGAGACCCAGTACTTC
.	.	TRBV12-3/TRBV12-4	TRBJ1-6	CASRSNRDSPLHF	TGTGCCAGCAGGAGTAACAGGGATTCACCCCTCCACTTT
.	TRBD1	TRBV11-3	TRBJ2-2	CASQGAGGELFF	TGTGCCAGCCAGGGGGCAGGCGGGGAGCTGTTTTTT
.	TRBD1	TRBV5-1	TRBJ1-2	CASSLVAGTGRYGYTF	TGCGCCAGCAGCTTGGTCGCAGGGACAGGCCGCTATGGCTACACCTTC
few	TRBD1	TRBV5-1	TRBJ2-5	CASSSGTGGYQETQYF	TGCGCCAGCAGCTCAGGGACAGGGGGGTACCAAGAGACCCAGTACTTC
.	TRBD1	TRBV12-3/TRBV12-4	TRBJ1-2	CASRNRGYGYTF	TGTGCCAGCAGAAACAGGGGCTATGGCTACACCTTC
.	.	TRBV3-1	TRBJ1-1	CASSPTGRGEAFF	TGTGCCAGCAGCCCAACAGGGAGGGGTGAAGCTTTCTTT
few	.	TRBV20-1	TRBJ2-7	CSARDHKGYEQYF	TGCAGTGCTAGAGATCATAAAGGCTACGAGCAGTACTTC
.	.	TRBV12-3/TRBV12-4	TRBJ1-5	CASSSVNQPQHF	TGTGCCAGCAGCTCTGTTAATCAGCCCCAGCATTTT
.	.	TRBV30	TRBJ2-5	CAWSFRLTFMETQYF	TGTGCCTGGAGTTTCCGGCTCACTTTTATGGAGACCCAGTACTTC
few	.	TRBV20-1	TRBJ1-6	CSARPTGYNSPLHF	TGCAGTGCTAGACCGACTGGATATAATTCACCCCTCCACTTT
.	.	TRBV20-1	TRBJ1-2	CSASQINGGYTF	TGCAGTGCCTCACAGATAAATGGAGGCTACACCTTC
.	.	TRBV3-1	TRBJ2-7	CASSPHAAGRTAYEQYF	TGTGCCAGCAGCCCGCATGCAGCTGGCCGGACAGCCTACGAGCAGTACTTC
.	TRBD1	TRBV5-1	TRBJ2-2	CASSSGQGVGGELFF	TGCGCCAGCAGCTCCGGACAGGGGGTTGGCGGGGAGCTGTTTTTT
.	.	TRBV19	TRBJ2-1	CASSMRGGANEQFF	TGTGCCAGTAGTATGCGAGGGGGGGCGAATGAGCAGTTCTTC
.	TRBD1	TRBV7-9	TRBJ1-2	CASSPGTGRSYGYTF	TGTGCCAGCAGCCCGGGGACAGGGCGATCCTATGGCTACACCTTC
few	.	TRBV20-1	TRBJ2-1	CSANGQWKSRNYNEQFF	TGCAGTGCCAACGGCCAGTGGAAGTCTAGGAACTACAATGAGCAGTTCTTC
many	.	TRBV29-1	TRBJ2-3	CSVGLGFGTDTQYF	TGCAGCGTTGGCCTGGGCTTCGGCACAGATACGCAGTATTTT
few	TRBD2	TRBV15	TRBJ2-2	CATSGLGLAGGFNTGELFF	TGTGCCACCAGCGGACTCGGACTAGCGGGAGGCTTTAACACCGGGGAGCTGTTTTTT
.	.	TRBV12-3/TRBV12-4	TRBJ2-5	CASSFIGGGVGTQYF	TGTGCCAGCAGTTTTATCGGGGGCGGGGTTGGGACCCAGTACTTC
.	.	TRBV5-1	TRBJ2-7	CASSLVAGQPYEQYF	TGCGCCAGCAGCTTGGTGGCAGGGCAGCCCTACGAGCAGTACTTC
.	TRBD1	TRBV10-3	TRBJ1-1	CAITAGREEGANTEAFF	TGTGCCATCACCGCCGGCAGGGAGGAGGGGGCGAACACTGAAGCTTTCTTT
.	.	TRBV10-3	TRBJ2-7	CAISEGSTPSASGQYF	TGTGCCATCAGTGAAGGTTCGACTCCCTCTGCGTCGGGGCAGTACTTC
.	TRBD2	TRBV20-1	TRBJ2-5	CSAKGTSGTQETQYF	TGCAGTGCTAAGGGGACTAGCGGGACCCAAGAGACCCAGTACTTC
.	TRBD2	TRBV20-1	TRBJ2-5	CSARGGTSGGMQETQYF	TGCAGTGCTAGAGGAGGGACTAGCGGGGGGATGCAAGAGACCCAGTACTTC
few	.	TRBV12-3/TRBV12-4	TRBJ1-5	CASSLAAQPQHF	TGTGCCAGCAGTTTAGCGGCTCAGCCCCAGCATTTT